Presented here are 3 T cell receptor beta chains from one specimen sequenced in a study of T-cell memory formation after mild COVID-19 (dated by TCRdb to the early 2020s). Receptor libraries were prepared by 5' RACE. The instrument given in TCRdb is Illumina NovaSeq 6000. TCRdb handled the public reads itself, with Q25 trimming in fastp and clone calling in MiXCR, and kept productive beta chains. CDR3 protein duplicates are merged, each entry listing the most common genes and DNA. This sample gives roughly 340,000 distinct CDR3 sequences in total; around 20% of them show up just once. Around a fifth of the sample goes to the ten largest clones. The sample taken for sequencing was PBMCs or a T cell subset sorted from them (not recorded which). All receptors derive from a man between 18 and 35 years old who had mild COVID-19 (a few samples of this study predate the infection). The sample titles of this study are shuffled in the database, so cell type and time point are left out; the donor was told from shared clones.

About this clonotype: At one of its ends the junction is not consistent with the germline gene, which may arise from a read error. V and J are TRBV28 and TRBJ2-6; possible D gene TRBD1, 5 bases. The CDR3 totals 11 residues. The germline V gene encodes CDR1 MDHEN and CDR2 SYDVKM. CDR3 DNA sequence: TGTGCCAGCAGTGGGGCCTACGTCCTGACTTTC. Its translation is CASSGAYVLTF.

This clonotype was seen a few times. This chain connects TRBV6-1 to TRBJ1-2, with unresolved D. The CDR3 consists of 13 residues. Germline values: CDR1 MNHNS, CDR2 SASEGT. With 6 bases removed from V and 4 bases from J, the gap between germline ends came to 12 bases. The CDR3, as DNA: TGTGCCAGCAGACCAATAGGGAGCTATGGCTACACCTTC. Its protein product is CASRPIGSYGYTF.

This chain connects TRBV4-3 to TRBJ2-5; D may be TRBD1 or TRBD2 (5 bases each). The V gene's germline CDR1 is LGHNA and CDR2 YSLEER. This CDR3 has 13 amino acids. V was clipped by 4 bases and J by 5 bases, with 11 bases between them. The CDR3 coding sequence is TGCGCCAGCAGCCCGGGGCCCTGGGAGACCCAGTACTTC. Protein product: CASSPGPWETQYF.